This TCR beta chain is from a study of blood T cell repertoires in COVID-19. There are 15 residues in the CDR3. The method was immunoSEQ multiplex PCR; TCRdb's version includes in-frame clones alone and lacks a portion of them. The table records about 300,000 clones, 80% to 95% of them present only once. The sequenced sample was PBMCs or T cells enriched from blood (not recorded which). The V and J genes are TRBV21-1 and TRBJ1-3; the DNA was not compared with TRBD1, the D call given in the table. TRBV21-1 is a recognized pseudogene. The origin of this receptor is a woman in her thirties who had recovered from COVID-19. The CDR3 nucleotides read TGTGCCAGCAGCAAAGTAGGCAGGGGTGTGAACACCATATATTTT. As protein: CASSKVGRGVNTIYF.